Listed below are T cell receptor beta chains from one sample, sequenced in a study of blood T cell repertoires in COVID-19. TCRdb's copy holds only in-frame clones and misses some; the assay was immunoSEQ multiplex PCR. The sample consists of approximately 300,000 clones, 85% of them appearing once. Material for sequencing was PBMCs or T cells enriched from blood (not recorded which). The receptors shown here come from a woman aged 25 to 39 who had been exposed to COVID-19. CDR3s include the opening cysteine and the closing phenylalanine or tryptophan. A D gene is named only where the DNA matches it firmly. A clone size is listed for some rows: how often the clone was seen (once, few, many), or a class if it is expanded.

V gene	clone size	D gene	J gene	CDR3 protein
TRBV6-1	-	-	TRBJ1-5	CASSERGANQPQHF
TRBV5-1	-	-	TRBJ2-1	CASSAQAGEQFF
TRBV7-6	-	-	TRBJ1-6	CASSLPRDGSPLHF
TRBV5-4	-	TRBD2	TRBJ2-7	CASSSGTSGRSSYEQYF
TRBV19	-	-	TRBJ2-5	CASSISGRVMETQYF
TRBV11-2	-	-	TRBJ1-3	CASSQAGNTIYF
TRBV5-1	-	-	TRBJ1-6	CASSLAGGNSPLHF
TRBV6-1	once	-	TRBJ1-2	CASSESGQLYYGYTF
TRBV19	once	TRBD1	TRBJ1-1	CASSAQGGGTEAFF
TRBV19	-	TRBD2	TRBJ2-1	CASHKDPAGAYNEQFF
TRBV12-5	-	TRBD2	TRBJ2-7	CASGPPGLAGEQYF
TRBV5-1	-	-	TRBJ2-7	CASSLGDRLDEQYF
TRBV4-3	-	-	TRBJ1-2	CASSQDLRGLDGYTF
TRBV19	-	-	TRBJ1-6	CASTLAGINSPLHF
TRBV7-9	once	-	TRBJ2-7	CASRRDGDEQYF
TRBV27	-	TRBD2	TRBJ2-1	CASSPGTSGRGEQFF
TRBV5-4	once	TRBD2	TRBJ2-5	CASSKWTSVEETQYF
TRBV6-5	-	-	TRBJ1-1	CASSYPAGAVTEAFF
TRBV6-2/TRBV6-3	-	TRBD2	TRBJ2-2	CASSYLAGDSYTGELFF
TRBV7-9	-	TRBD1	TRBJ1-4	CASSLSTGGNEKLFF
TRBV21-1	-	-	TRBJ2-7	CASKQICSRNEQYF
TRBV2	-	-	TRBJ1-4	CASSFIEEEKLFF
TRBV6-5	-	TRBD2	TRBJ2-1	CASSSGGAGEQFF
TRBV12-3/TRBV12-4	-	-	TRBJ1-2	CASKEDSNYGYTF
TRBV7-9	-	-	TRBJ2-3	CASSLTVSTDTQYF
TRBV5-4	once	-	TRBJ1-2	CASSFGDGGSYGYTF
TRBV7-9	-	TRBD1	TRBJ2-1	CASSPTGYNEQFF
TRBV19	-	-	TRBJ1-6	CASRMADLNSPLHF
TRBV28	-	-	TRBJ2-5	CASSSGGRSAETQYF
TRBV5-8	-	-	TRBJ2-1	CASSSGMGGPSYNEQFF
TRBV6-5	-	TRBD1	TRBJ1-6	CASRAPAGGNSPLHF
TRBV7-9	-	TRBD2	TRBJ2-7	CASSSTSGFYEQYF